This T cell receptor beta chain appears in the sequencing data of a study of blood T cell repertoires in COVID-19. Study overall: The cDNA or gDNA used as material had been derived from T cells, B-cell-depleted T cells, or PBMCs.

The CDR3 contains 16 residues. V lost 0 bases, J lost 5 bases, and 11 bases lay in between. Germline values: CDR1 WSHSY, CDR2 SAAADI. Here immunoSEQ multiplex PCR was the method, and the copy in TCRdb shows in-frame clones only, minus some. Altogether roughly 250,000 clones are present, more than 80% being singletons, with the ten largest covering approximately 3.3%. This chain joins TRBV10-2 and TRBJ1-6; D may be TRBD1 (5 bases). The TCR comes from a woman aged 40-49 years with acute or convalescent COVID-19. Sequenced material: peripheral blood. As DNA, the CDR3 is TGCGCCAGCAGTGAGTCGGGCAGGGTCAATAATTCACCCCTCCACTTT. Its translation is CASSESGRVNNSPLHF.